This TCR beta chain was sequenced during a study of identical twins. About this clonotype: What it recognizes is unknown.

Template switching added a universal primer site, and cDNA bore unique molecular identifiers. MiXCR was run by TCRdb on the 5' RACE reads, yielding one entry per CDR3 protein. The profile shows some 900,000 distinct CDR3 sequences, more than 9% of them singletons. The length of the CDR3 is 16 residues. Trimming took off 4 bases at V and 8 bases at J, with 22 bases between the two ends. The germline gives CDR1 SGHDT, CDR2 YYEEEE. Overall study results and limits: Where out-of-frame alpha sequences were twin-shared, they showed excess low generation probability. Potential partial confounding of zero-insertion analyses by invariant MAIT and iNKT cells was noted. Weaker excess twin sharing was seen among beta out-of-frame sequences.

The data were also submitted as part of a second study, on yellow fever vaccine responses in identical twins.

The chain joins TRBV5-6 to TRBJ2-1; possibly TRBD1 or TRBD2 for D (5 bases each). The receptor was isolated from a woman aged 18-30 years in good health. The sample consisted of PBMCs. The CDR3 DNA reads TGTGCCAGCAGCACAGTGGTTGGGACGCAGACCGATGAGCAGTTCTTC. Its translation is CASSTVVGTQTDEQFF.